Following are 2 T cell receptor beta chains from one sample sequenced in a study of T cells in Graves' hyperthyroidism and ophthalmopathy (dated by TCRdb to the late 2010s). Library creation used multiplex PCR. The instrument given in TCRdb is Illumina HiSeq 2000. TCR beta CDR3 regions were amplified from RNA transcripts. The first round of RT-PCR for the TCR CDR3 was performed with the HTBI primer set and the Qiagen OneStep RT-PCR kit. Using fastp trimming at Q25 and MiXCR clonotype assembly, TCRdb reanalyzed the public sequencing data and kept in-frame beta chains. Each CDR3 protein appears once, grouped with its most common genes and DNA. The sample has more than 300,000 distinct CDR3 sequences on record, roughly 13% of them singletons. Under 30% of the sample goes to the ten largest clones. The sample comprised blood. Receptors originate from a woman in her 30s with Graves' hyperthyroidism.

The chain recombines TRBV15 with TRBJ1-3, with 7 bases fitting TRBD1. The germline V gene has CDR1 LNHNV and CDR2 YYDKDF (reference sequence). V gave up 5 bases and J gave up 0 bases; unmatched junction bases: 4. CDR3 length: 15 residues. CDR3 sequence reads: CATSQGVGSGNTIYF. The CDR3, as DNA: TGTGCCACCAGCCAGGGGGTAGGCTCTGGAAACACCATATATTTT.

This clonotype was recorded many times. The rearrangement uses TRBV24-1 and TRBJ2-1; 11 bases align to TRBD1. The J segment lost 8 bases and the V segment lost 10 bases, leaving 6 bases of the junction unmatched. The CDR3 is 13 residues long. Germline lookup yields CDR1 KGHDR and CDR2 SFDVKD. CDR3 region: CATSGTGGYEQFF. Written as DNA, the CDR3 is TGTGCCACTTCCGGGACAGGGGGTTATGAGCAGTTCTTC.